The 16 T cell receptor beta chains below all came from one sample that was sequenced in a study of tumor and adjacent non-tumor tissue in lung cancer. The library came from three nested PCR rounds adapted from ARM-PCR protocols. A single record per CDR3 protein comes from TCRdb applying MiXCR to the multiplex PCR reads. Of under 150,000 distinct CDR3 sequences in the sample, 66% were seen once. The template was RNA from unsorted bulk tissue. Sequenced input: lung tumor tissue. The receptor set was obtained from a man aged 25-45 years with non-small cell lung cancer.

This clonotype was recorded once. A much bigger clone sits one base away, suggesting this may be a read error. The chain uses TRBV5-6 and TRBJ2-2; D remains unclear. The CDR3 extends over 13 amino acids. From germline, CDR1 is SGHDT and CDR2 YYEEEE. The CDR3 DNA reads as TGTGCCGGCAGCTTGCTCCTCACCGGGGAGCTGTTTTTT. Translated, it gives CAGSLLLTGELFF.

This clonotype was counted once. The CDR3 ends on some other residue instead of the conserved phenylalanine or tryptophan, so this is likely a read error. Because the CDR3's place on the DNA is in doubt, the DNA is left out and the CDR3 is given as listed by TCRdb. The chain couples TRBV6-2 or TRBV6-3 to TRBJ1-4. CDR1 MNHEY and CDR2 SVGEGT come from the germline V gene. The CDR3 is made up of 14 amino acids, end residues included. CDR3 sequence: CASSYAKEGEKLSS.

For this clonotype: This clone may be a read error of a much larger clone one base away. The genes are TRBV29-1 and TRBJ2-1, with D possibly matching TRBD2 (5 bases). CDR1 is SQVTM, CDR2 ANQGSEA, per germline. The CDR3 runs 14 residues. The CDR3 spells CSVEAGRQYNEEFF. The CDR3 bases are TGCAGCGTTGAAGCGGGAAGACAATACAATGAGGAGTTCTTC.

This clonotype was counted at least ten times. The gene calls are TRBV11-3 and TRBJ2-1; no definite D call. The CDR3 has 14 residues. The V and J ends lost 5 bases and 2 bases respectively, with 10 bases between them. Germline-derived CDR1 and CDR2 are SGHNT and YENEEA. The DNA of the CDR3 is TGTGCCAGCAGCAAAACACTCACCTACAATGAGCAGTTCTTC. This encodes CASSKTLTYNEQFF.

In the case of this clonotype: Since a much larger clone is just one base distant, this may be a read error. V is TRBV10-3 and J is TRBJ1-1, with D possibly being TRBD1 (5 bases). V lost 10 bases to trimming and J lost 4 bases, with 16 bases between them. Germline-derived CDR1 and CDR2 are ENHRY and SYGVKD. CDR3 size: 13 residues. CDR3 bases: TGTGCCAAAGAAGGGGCTGGGGGCACTGAAGCTTTCTTT. Amino acid sequence: CAKEGAGGTEAFF.

With regard to this clonotype: At one of its ends the junction is not consistent with the germline gene, which may arise from a read error. The rearrangement links TRBV5-1 to TRBJ2-4; D is perhaps TRBD1 (6 bases). The CDR3 length is 15 residues. CDR1 SGHRS and CDR2 YFSETQ come from the germline V gene. CDR3 in DNA: TGCACCAGCAGCTTGGATTACGGCCAGGGGAACATTCAGTACTTC. It yields the protein CTSSLDYGQGNIQYF.

Remarks on this clonotype: Given a much more abundant clone one base away, this may be a read error. The V gene is TRBV12-3 or TRBV12-4, the J gene TRBJ2-5; D uncertain. The CDR3 is 13 amino acids. The CDR3 loop is CAISLSSQETQYF. DNA for the CDR3: TGTGCCATCAGTTTATCTAGCCAAGAGACCCAGTACTTC.

A word on this clonotype: A read error may be the cause here, since a much bigger clone is one base away. The chain carries TRBV10-3 and TRBJ2-5; 8 bases agree with TRBD1. Losses at the gene ends were 4 bases for V and 3 bases for J; bases not matched to a gene: 13. CDR1 and CDR2 from the germline V gene are ENHRY and SYGVKD. The CDR3 spans 17 residues. The CDR3 DNA reads TGTGCCATCAGTGCGTCGATGGCAGGGGGCGGAGAAGAGACCCAGTACTTC. Amino acid sequence: CAISASMAGGGEETQYF.

Note on this clonotype: This may be a read error, as it is one base from a much larger clone. The V and J genes are TRBV10-3 and TRBJ2-7; D call uncertain. From germline, CDR1 is ENHRY and CDR2 SYGVKD. This CDR3 has 13 amino acids. The DNA for the CDR3 is TGTACCATCAGTGATCGGAATTCCTACGAGCAGTACTTC. Amino acids: CTISDRNSYEQYF.

The sample holds one count of this clonotype. An end of the junction does not agree with germline; a read error may underlie this. The CDR3 protein is CASSLIPGNGKLFF. CDR3 coding DNA: TGCGCCAGCAGCTTGATCCCGGGAAATGGAAAACTGTTTTTT. The chain recombines TRBV5-1 with TRBJ1-4; D ambiguous. This CDR3 is built from 14 residues. Germline CDR1 reads SGHRS; CDR2 reads YFSETQ.

The chain couples TRBV11-2 to TRBJ2-3; D call uncertain. The CDR3 runs 12 residues. Germline-derived CDR1 and CDR2 are SGHAT and FQNNGV. Trimming cost V 9 bases and J 2 bases, with 9 bases left between them. CDR3 protein: CASIQPTDTQYF. CDR3 nucleotides: TGTGCCAGTATCCAGCCCACAGATACGCAGTATTTT. The variable domain in full, with the rest retrieved from reference TRBV11-2 and TRBJ2-3, is EAGVAQSPRYKIIEKRQSVAFWCNPISGHATLYWYQQILGQGPKLLIQFQNNGVVDDSQLPKDRFSAERLKGVDSTLKIQPAKLEDSAVYLCASIQPTDTQYFGPGTRLTVL.

Note on this clonotype: Since a much larger clone is just one base distant, this may be a read error. J is TRBJ2-1 and V is TRBV20-1; D is ambiguous. The ends were cut back, 0 bases at V and 5 bases at J, with 11 bases in the middle. This CDR3 has 14 amino acids. Germline-derived CDR1 and CDR2 are DFQATT and SNEGSKA (reference sequence). For the CDR3, the DNA is TGCAGTGCTAGAGATAGTAACGTCCACAATGAGCAGTTCTTC. Its translation: CSARDSNVHNEQFF.

To note about this clonotype: This may arise from a read error, as a much more abundant clone is one base away. The gene calls are TRBV6-1 and TRBJ1-6, with a tentative D call TRBD1 (6 bases). This CDR3 contains 13 residues. Trimming removed 11 bases from V and 6 bases from J, with 14 bases in between. Germline values: CDR1 MNHNS, CDR2 SASEGT. The DNA for the CDR3 is TGTGCCTGCAAGGACAGAACTAATTCACCCCTCCACTTT. Its translation is CACKDRTNSPLHF.

The chain has TRBV11-2 and TRBJ2-2; either TRBD1 or TRBD2 may supply D (5 bases each). Germline assignment: CDR1 SGHAT and CDR2 FQNNGV. The length of the CDR3 is 14 residues. Between the trimmed V and J ends, which lost 8 bases and 17 bases, there was a span of 27 bases. The CDR3, as DNA: TGTGCCAGCGGCCCCAAATCCGGGACCTGGCGGCTATTTTTT. Protein product: CASGPKSGTWRLFF.

Of note for this clonotype: This could be a read error, since a much larger clone is one nucleotide away. The chain is built from TRBV4-3 and TRBJ1-1; D gene ambiguous. Trimming pared 0 bases from V and 4 bases from J, leaving 6 bases between. Germline V gives CDR1 LGHNA, CDR2 YSLEER. The length of the CDR3 is 13 residues. The CDR3 spells CASSQEGCTEAFF. CDR3 coding DNA: TGCGCCAGCAGCCAAGAAGGTTGCACTGAAGCTTTCTTT.

This clonotype showed up just a few times. This may stem from a read error, because a much larger clone lies one nucleotide away. This chain joins TRBV6-2 or TRBV6-3 and TRBJ2-2, with 9 bases aligning to TRBD1. The CDR3 loop spans 14 amino acids. In germline, CDR1 is MNHEY, CDR2 SVGEGT. CDR3 in DNA: TGTGACAGCAGAAAAGGGACAGGGCCCGGGGAGCTGTTTTTT. As protein: CDSRKGTGPGELFF.